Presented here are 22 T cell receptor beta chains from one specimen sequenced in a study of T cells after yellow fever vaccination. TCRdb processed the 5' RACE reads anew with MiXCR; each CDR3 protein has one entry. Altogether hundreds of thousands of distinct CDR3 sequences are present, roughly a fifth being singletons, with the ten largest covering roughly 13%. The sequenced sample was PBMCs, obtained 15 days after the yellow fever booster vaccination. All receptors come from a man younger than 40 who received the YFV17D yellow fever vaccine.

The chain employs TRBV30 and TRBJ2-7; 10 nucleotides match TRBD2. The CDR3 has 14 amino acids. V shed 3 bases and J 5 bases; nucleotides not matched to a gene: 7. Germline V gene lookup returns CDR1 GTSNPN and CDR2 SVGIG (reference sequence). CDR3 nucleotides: TGTGCCTGGAGGCACGTAGCGGGAGGTCACGAGCAGTACTTC. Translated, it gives CAWRHVAGGHEQYF.

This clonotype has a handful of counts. DNA for the CDR3: TGCGCCAGCAGGTCAGGACAGCTGAACACTGAAGCTTTCTTT. This gives the protein CASRSGQLNTEAFF. This chain links TRBV4-3 with TRBJ1-1, with a tentative D call TRBD1 (6 bases). V lost 6 bases, J lost 0 bases, and 11 bases lay in between. There are 14 residues in the CDR3. The V gene's germline CDR1 is LGHNA and CDR2 YSLEER.

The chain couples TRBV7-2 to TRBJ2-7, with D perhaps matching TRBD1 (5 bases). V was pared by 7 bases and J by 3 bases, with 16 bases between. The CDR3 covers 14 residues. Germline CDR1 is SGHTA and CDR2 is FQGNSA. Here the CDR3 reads CASKQGRNYYEQYF. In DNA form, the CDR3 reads TGTGCCAGCAAGCAGGGCAGAAACTACTACGAGCAGTACTTC. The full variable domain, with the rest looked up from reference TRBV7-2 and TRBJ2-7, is GAGVSQSPSNKVTEKGKDVELRCDPISGHTALYWYRQSLGQGLEFLIYFQGNSAPDKSGLPSDRFSAERTGGSVSTLTIQRTQQEDSAVYLCASKQGRNYYEQYFGPGTRLTVT.

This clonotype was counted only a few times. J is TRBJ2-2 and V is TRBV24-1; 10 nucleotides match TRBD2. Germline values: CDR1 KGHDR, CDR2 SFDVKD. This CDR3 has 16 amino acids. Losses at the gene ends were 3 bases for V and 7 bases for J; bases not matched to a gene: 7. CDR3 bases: TGTGCCACCAGTGATGGGCTAGCGGGAGATGGCGGGGAGCTGTTTTTT. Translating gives CATSDGLAGDGGELFF.

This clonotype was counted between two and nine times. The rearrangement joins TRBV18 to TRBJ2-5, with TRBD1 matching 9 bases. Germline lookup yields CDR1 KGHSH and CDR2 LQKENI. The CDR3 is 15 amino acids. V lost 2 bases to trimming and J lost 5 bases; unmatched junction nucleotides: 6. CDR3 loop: CASSPRQGVGETQYF. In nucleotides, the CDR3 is TGTGCCAGCTCACCAAGACAGGGGGTCGGGGAGACCCAGTACTTC.

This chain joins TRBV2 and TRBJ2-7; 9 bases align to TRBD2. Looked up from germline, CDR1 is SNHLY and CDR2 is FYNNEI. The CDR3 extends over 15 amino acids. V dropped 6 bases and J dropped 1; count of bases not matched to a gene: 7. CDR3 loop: CASSAGGAGSYEQYF. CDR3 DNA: TGTGCCAGCAGCGCGGGGGGGGCGGGTTCCTACGAGCAGTACTTC.

The CDR3, as DNA: TGCAGCGTTGGAATCGAGGCCTACAATGAGCAGTTCTTC. Translated, it gives CSVGIEAYNEQFF. The V call is TRBV29-1, the J call TRBJ2-1; unclear D gene. Germline assignment: CDR1 SQVTM and CDR2 ANQGSEA. This CDR3 comprises 13 residues. With 4 bases removed from V and 2 bases from J, the gap between germline ends came to 9 bases.

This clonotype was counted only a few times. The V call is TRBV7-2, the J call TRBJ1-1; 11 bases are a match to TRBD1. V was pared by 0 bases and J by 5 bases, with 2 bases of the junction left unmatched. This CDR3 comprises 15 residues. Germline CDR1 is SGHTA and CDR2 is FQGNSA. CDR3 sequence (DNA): TGTGCCAGCAGCTTAGCTGGACAGGGGGCAACTGAAGCTTTCTTT. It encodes CASSLAGQGATEAFF.

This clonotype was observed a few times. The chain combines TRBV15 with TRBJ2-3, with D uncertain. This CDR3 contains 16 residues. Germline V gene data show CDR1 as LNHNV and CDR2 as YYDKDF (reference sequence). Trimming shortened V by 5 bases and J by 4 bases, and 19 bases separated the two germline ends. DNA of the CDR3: TGTGCCACCAGCTCTATTCTCCACCTCCTCCCAGATACGCAGTATTTT. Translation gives CATSSILHLLPDTQYF.

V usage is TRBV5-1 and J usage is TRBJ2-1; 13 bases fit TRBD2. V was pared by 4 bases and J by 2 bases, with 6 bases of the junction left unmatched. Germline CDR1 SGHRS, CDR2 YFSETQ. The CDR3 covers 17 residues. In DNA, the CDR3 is TGCGCCAGCAGCGCCTTTACTAGCGGGAGGGCCTACAATGAGCAGTTCTTC. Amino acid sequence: CASSAFTSGRAYNEQFF.

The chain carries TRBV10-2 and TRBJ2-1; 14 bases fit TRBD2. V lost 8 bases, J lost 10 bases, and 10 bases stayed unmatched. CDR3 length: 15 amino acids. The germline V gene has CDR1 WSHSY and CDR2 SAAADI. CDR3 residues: CASDVGTSGSGEQFF. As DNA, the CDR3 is TGCGCCAGCGATGTGGGGACTAGCGGGAGCGGGGAGCAGTTCTTC.

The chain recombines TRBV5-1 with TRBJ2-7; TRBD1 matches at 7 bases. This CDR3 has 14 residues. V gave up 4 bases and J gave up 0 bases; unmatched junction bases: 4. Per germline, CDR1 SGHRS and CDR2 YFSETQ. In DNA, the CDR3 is TGCGCCAGCAGCAGGGGGCCCGACTCCTACGAGCAGTACTTC. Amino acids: CASSRGPDSYEQYF.

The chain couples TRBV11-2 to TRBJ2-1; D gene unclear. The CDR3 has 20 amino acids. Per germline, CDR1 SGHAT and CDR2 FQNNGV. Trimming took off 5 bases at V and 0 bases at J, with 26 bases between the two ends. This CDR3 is CASSPRVRPGLHSSYNEQFF. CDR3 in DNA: TGTGCCAGCAGCCCCCGGGTCAGGCCAGGCCTTCATAGCTCCTACAATGAGCAGTTCTTC. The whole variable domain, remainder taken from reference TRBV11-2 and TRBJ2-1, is EAGVAQSPRYKIIEKRQSVAFWCNPISGHATLYWYQQILGQGPKLLIQFQNNGVVDDSQLPKDRFSAERLKGVDSTLKIQPAKLEDSAVYLCASSPRVRPGLHSSYNEQFFGPGTRLTVL.

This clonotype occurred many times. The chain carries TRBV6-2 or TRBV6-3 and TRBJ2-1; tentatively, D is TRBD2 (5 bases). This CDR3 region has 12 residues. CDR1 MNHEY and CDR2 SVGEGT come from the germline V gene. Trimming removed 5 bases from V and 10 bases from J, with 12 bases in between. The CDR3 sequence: CASSREDWEQFF. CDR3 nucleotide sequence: TGTGCCAGCAGTCGTGAGGACTGGGAGCAGTTCTTC.

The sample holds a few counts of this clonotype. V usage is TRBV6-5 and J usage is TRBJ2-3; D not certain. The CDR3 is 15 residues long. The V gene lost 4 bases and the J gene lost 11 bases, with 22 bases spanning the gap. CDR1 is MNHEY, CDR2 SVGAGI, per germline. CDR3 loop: CASSSLQTLDARQYF. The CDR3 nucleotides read TGTGCCAGCAGTTCCCTCCAGACCCTGGACGCACGGCAGTATTTT.

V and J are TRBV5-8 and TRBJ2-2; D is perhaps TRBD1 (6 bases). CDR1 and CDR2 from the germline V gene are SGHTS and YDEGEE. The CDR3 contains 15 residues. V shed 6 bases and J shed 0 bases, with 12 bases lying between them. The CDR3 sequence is CASIRGLTNTGELFF. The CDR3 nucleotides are TGTGCCAGCATTAGGGGGTTGACGAACACCGGGGAGCTGTTTTTT. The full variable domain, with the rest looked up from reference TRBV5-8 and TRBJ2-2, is EAGVTQSPTHLIKTRGQQATLRCSPISGHTSVYWYQQALGLGLQFLLWYDEGEERNRGNFPPRFSGRQFPNYSSELNVNALELEDSALYLCASIRGLTNTGELFFGEGSRLTVL.

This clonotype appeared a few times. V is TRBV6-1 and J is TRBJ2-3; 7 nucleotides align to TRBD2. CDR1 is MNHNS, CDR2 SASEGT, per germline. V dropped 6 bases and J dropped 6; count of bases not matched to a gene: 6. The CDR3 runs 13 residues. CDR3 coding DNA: TGTGCCAGCAGAACGGGAGGTGAGGATACGCAGTATTTT. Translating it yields CASRTGGEDTQYF.

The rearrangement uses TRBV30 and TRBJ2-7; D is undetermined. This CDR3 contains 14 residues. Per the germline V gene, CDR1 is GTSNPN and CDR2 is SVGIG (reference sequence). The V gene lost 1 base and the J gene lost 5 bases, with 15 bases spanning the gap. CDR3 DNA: TGTGCCTGGAGTGGGAGACCCCTGTCAAACGAGCAGTACTTC. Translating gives CAWSGRPLSNEQYF.

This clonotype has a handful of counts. CDR3 nucleotide sequence: TGCAGTGCTTTTTTCTTGACAGGGGCAGAGACCCAGTACTTC. This gives the protein CSAFFLTGAETQYF. The chain carries TRBV20-1 and TRBJ2-5, with 8 bases aligning to TRBD1. CDR3 length: 14 residues. CDR1 and CDR2 from the germline V gene are DFQATT and SNEGSKA (reference sequence). J was trimmed by 4 bases and V by 5 bases; bases with no gene match: 9.

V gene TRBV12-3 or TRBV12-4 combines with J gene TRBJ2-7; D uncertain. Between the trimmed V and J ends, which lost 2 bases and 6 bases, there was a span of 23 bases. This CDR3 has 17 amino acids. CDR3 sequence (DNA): TGTGCCAGCAGTTTAATCCCGGGTCCCTTTAACTTACGCGAGCAGTACTTC. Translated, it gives CASSLIPGPFNLREQYF.

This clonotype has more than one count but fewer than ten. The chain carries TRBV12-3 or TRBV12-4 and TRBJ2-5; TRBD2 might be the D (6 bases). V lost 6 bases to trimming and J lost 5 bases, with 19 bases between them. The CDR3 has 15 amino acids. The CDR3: CASSWSGGRRETQYF. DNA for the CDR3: TGTGCCAGCAGCTGGAGTGGAGGGAGGCGGGAGACCCAGTACTTC.

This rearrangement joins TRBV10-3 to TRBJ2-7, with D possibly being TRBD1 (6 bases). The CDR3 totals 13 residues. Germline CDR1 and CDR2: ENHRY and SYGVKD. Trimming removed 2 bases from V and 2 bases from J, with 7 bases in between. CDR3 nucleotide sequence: TGTGCCATCAGTGAGGGGACAACCTACGAGCAGTACTTC. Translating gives CAISEGTTYEQYF.